Detailed here is one T cell receptor beta chain. Its target is unknown. The data derive from a study of siplizumab effects on memory and regulatory T cells. Study-wide results and caveats: Under siplizumab, alloreactive sequences traced to unstimulated CD4+ memory cells were significantly reduced. There appeared to be greater diversity in naive T cells than in memory cells, and naive T cells seemed major contributors to the alloresponse.

Profiled with immunoSEQ multiplex PCR; TCRdb holds only in-frame clones, not every one. The profile covers about 100,000 clones, with over 90% appearing a single time and about 12% taken by the ten largest. Per germline, CDR1 SEHNR and CDR2 FQNEAQ (reference sequence). The CDR3 contains 15 residues. V shed 5 bases and J 7 bases; nucleotides not matched to a gene: 9. The rearrangement links TRBV7-9 to TRBJ2-1, with TRBD2 matching over 9 bases. This clonotype was obtained from a human donor in good health. The sequenced material came from non-Treg CD4+ T cells sorted from blood. The CDR3 nucleotides are TGTGCCAGCAGCCAAGGTGGCGGGAGGGGAAATGAGCAGTTCTTC. Protein: CASSQGGGRGNEQFF.